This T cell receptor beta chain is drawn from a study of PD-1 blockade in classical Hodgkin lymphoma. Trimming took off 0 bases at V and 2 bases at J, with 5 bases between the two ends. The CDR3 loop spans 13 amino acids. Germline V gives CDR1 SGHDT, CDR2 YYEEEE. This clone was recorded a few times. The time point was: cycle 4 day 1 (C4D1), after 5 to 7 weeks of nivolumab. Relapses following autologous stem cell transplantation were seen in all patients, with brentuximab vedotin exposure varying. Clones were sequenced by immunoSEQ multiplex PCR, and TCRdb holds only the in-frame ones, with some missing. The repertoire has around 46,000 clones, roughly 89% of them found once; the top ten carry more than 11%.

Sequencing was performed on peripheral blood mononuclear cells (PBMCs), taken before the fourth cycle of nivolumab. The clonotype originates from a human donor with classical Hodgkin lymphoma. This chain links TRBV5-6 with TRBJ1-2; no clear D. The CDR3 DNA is TGTGCCAGCAGCTTGGGGGGAAACTATGGCTACACCTTC. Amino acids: CASSLGGNYGYTF. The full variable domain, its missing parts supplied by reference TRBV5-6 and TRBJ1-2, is DAGVTQSPTHLIKTRGQQVTLRCSPKSGHDTVSWYQQALGQGPQFIFQYYEEEERQRGNFPDRFSGHQFPNYSSELNVNALLLGDSALYLCASSLGGNYGYTFGSGTRLTVV.